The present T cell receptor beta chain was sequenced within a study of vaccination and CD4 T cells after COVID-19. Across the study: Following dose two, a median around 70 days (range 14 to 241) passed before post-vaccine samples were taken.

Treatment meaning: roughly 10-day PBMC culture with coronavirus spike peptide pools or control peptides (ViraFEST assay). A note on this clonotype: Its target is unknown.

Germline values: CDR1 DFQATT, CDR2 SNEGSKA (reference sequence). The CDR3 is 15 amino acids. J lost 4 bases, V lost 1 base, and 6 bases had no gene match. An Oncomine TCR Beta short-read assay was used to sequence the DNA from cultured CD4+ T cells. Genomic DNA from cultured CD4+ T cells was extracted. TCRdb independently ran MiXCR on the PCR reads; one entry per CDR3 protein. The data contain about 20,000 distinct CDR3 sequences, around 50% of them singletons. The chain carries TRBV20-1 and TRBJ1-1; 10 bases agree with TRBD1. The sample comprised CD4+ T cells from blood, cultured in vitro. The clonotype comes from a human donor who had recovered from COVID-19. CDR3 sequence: CSARAPGQGSTEAFF. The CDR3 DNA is TGCAGTGCTAGAGCCCCGGGACAGGGGAGCACTGAAGCTTTCTTT.